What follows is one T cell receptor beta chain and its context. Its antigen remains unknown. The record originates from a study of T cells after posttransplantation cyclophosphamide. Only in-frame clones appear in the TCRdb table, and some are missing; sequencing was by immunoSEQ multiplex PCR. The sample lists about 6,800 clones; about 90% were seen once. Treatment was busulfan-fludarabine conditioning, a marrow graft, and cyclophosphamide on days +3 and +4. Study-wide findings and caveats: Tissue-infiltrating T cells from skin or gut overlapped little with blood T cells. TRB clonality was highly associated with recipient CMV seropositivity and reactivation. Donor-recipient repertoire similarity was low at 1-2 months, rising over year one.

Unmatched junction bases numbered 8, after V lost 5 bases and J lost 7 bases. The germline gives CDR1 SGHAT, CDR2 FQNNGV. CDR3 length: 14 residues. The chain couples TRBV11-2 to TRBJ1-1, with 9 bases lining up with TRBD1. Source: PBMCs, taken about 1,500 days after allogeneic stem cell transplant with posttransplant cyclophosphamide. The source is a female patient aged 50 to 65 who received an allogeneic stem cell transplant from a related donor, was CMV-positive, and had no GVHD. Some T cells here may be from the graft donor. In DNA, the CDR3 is TGTGCCAGCAGCGTTGCCGGGACAGGGTTTGAAGCTTTCTTT. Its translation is CASSVAGTGFEAFF.